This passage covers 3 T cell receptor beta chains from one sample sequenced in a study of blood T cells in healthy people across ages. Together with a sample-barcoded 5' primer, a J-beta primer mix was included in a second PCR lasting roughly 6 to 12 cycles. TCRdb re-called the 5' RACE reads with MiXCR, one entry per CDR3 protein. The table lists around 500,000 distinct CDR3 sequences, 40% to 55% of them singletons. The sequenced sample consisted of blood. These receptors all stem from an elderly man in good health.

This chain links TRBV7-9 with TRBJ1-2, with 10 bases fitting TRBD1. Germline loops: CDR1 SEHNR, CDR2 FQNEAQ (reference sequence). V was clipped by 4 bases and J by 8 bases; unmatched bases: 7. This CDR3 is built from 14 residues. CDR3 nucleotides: TGTGCCAGCAGCTCGGGACAGGGGTCTTCGGGCTACACCTTC. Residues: CASSSGQGSSGYTF.

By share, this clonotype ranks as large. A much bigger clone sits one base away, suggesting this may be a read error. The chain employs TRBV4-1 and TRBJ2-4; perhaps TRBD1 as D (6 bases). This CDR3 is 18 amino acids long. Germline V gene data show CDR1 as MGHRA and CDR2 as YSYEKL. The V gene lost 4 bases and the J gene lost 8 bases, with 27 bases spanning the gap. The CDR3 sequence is CASSPSREGEMNGDIQYF. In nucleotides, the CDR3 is TGCGCCAGCAGCCCCAGCCGTGAGGGGGAGATGAATGGTGACATTCAGTACTTC.

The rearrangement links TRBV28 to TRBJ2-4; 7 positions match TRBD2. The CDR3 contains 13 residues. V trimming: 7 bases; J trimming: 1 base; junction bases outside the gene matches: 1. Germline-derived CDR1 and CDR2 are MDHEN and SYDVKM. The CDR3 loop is CASMGGAKNIQYF. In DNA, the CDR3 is TGTGCCAGCATGGGGGGGGCCAAAAACATTCAGTACTTC.